The 2 T cell receptor beta chains given below trace back to one sample, sequenced in a study of T cells and Merkel cell carcinoma outcomes. Only in-frame clones appear in the TCRdb table, and some are missing; sequencing was by immunoSEQ multiplex PCR. The data show about 15,000 clones, more than 75% seen once. Sequencing was done on a sample of tumor tissue from Merkel cell carcinoma. The receptors shown here come from a human donor with Merkel cell carcinoma.

Turning to this clone: An end of the junction differs from the germline gene, which may be a read error. This chain connects TRBV10-2 to TRBJ2-5; D gene uncertain. The germline CDR1 and CDR2 sequences are WSHSY and SAAADI. This CDR3 is built from 10 residues. As DNA, the CDR3 is TGCGCCAGCGGTGAAGAGACCCAGTACTTC. It translates to CASGEETQYF.

To note about this clone: Mismatch with germline at one junction end may stem from a read error. The rearrangement joins TRBV6-1 to TRBJ2-3, with TRBD1 as a possible D gene (5 bases). The germline V gene has CDR1 MNHNS and CDR2 SASEGT. This CDR3 comprises 13 residues. The CDR3 nucleotides are TGTGCCAGCAGAGCCCAGGACACAAATACGCAGTATTTT. The encoded protein is CASRAQDTNTQYF.